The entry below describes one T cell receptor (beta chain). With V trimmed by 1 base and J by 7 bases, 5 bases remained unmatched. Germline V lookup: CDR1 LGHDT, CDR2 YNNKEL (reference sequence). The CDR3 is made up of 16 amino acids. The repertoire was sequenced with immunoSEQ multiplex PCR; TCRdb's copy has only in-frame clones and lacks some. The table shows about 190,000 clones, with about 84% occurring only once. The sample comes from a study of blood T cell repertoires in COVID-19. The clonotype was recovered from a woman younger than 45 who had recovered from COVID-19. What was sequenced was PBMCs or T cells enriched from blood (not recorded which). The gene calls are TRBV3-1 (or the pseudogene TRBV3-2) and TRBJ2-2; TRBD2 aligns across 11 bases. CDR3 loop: CASSQATGTSGGELFF. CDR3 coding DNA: TGTGCCAGCAGCCAAGCCACCGGGACTAGCGGCGGGGAGCTGTTTTTT.